This T cell receptor beta chain was recorded in a study of T-cell memory formation after mild COVID-19. Findings and caveats of the study: Unconfirmed was the SARS-CoV-2 specificity of second-wave clones that peaked on day 37.

5'RACE with constant-segment primers built TCRalpha and TCRbeta cDNA libraries with UMIs. TCRdb ran MiXCR on the 5' RACE reads and lists one entry per CDR3 protein. The table shows fewer than 250,000 distinct CDR3 sequences, with around 19% occurring only once. V trimming: 0 bases; J trimming: 10 bases; junction bases outside the gene matches: 10. CDR3 length equals 18 residues. Germline V gene lookup returns CDR1 SGHAT and CDR2 FQNNGV. This clonotype has a handful of counts. Its matching antigen is unknown. The sample consisted of PBMCs or a T cell subset sorted from them (not recorded which). This chain connects TRBV11-2 to TRBJ2-1, with 15 bases lining up with TRBD2. The TCR sequence derives from an adult woman who had mild COVID-19 (a few samples of this study predate the infection). Cell type and time point are not known. CDR3 region: CASSLEKPGLAGGGEQFF. The CDR3 DNA reads as TGTGCCAGCAGCTTAGAGAAACCGGGACTAGCGGGGGGAGGCGAGCAGTTCTTC.